This T cell receptor (beta chain) was sequenced in a study of T cell responses to AZD1222 COVID-19 vaccine. Comment on this clone: Its antigen is not identified.

Findings and caveats of the study: The study found Spike-specific TCR breadth and depth rose after two AZD1222 doses. Only a handful of AZD1222 recipients tested seropositive at baseline. Donors, mostly white British, included more females; clonal diversity was possibly underestimated. Nearly half of spike-specific TCRs reportedly go after variant regions that carry no mutations.

The repertoire was sequenced with immunoSEQ multiplex PCR; TCRdb's copy has only in-frame clones and lacks some. The top ten clones hold more than 3% of a sample with about 120,000 clones, 80% to 90% of them seen once. The V gene lost 3 bases and the J gene lost 5 bases, with 9 bases spanning the gap. This CDR3 has 13 residues. Germline CDR1 is KGHDR and CDR2 is SFDVKD. The source was peripheral blood, collected on day 0 of MenACWY control vaccination. The J gene is TRBJ2-5, the V gene TRBV24-1, with D maybe TRBD1 (5 bases). This TCR derives from an adult in good health. Here the CDR3 reads CATSDGARETQYF. CDR3 DNA: TGTGCCACCAGTGATGGGGCCCGGGAGACCCAGTACTTC.